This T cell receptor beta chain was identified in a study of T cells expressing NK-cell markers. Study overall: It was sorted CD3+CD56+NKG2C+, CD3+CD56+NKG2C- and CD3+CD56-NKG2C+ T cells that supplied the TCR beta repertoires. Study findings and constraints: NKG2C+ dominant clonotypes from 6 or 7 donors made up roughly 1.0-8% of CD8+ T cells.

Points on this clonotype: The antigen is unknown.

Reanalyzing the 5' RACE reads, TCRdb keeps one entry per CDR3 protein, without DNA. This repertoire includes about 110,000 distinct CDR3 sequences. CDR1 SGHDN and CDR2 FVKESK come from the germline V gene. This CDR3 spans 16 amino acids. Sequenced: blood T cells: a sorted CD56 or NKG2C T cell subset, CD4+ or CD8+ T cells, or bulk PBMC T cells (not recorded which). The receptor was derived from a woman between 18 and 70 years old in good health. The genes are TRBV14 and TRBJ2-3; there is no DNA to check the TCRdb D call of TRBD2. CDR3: CASSQVNRPLTDTQYF. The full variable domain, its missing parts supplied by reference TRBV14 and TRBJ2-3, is EAGVTQFPSHSVIEKGQTVTLRCDPISGHDNLYWYRRVMGKEIKFLLHFVKESKQDESGMPNNRFLAERTGGTYSTLKVQPAELEDSGVYFCASSQVNRPLTDTQYFGPGTRLTVL.